Presented here are 5 T cell receptor beta chains from one specimen sequenced in a study of T cell repertoires in cytomegalovirus infection. No cognate antigen is known for these TCRs. TCRdb re-called the reads through MiXCR, storing one row per CDR3 protein. The table lists under 50,000 distinct CDR3 sequences, 20% to 25% of them singletons, with approximately 17% in the top ten. The source material was PBMCs, sequenced either directly or after in vitro stimulation (not recorded which). These TCRs come from a human donor in good health (CMV status not recorded). Some clones in this sample may be carry-over from other donors' samples.

This clonotype occurred many times. The chain carries TRBV20-1 and TRBJ1-5, with 8 nucleotides matching TRBD1. The germline V gene has CDR1 DFQATT and CDR2 SNEGSKA (reference sequence). The V and J ends lost 5 bases and 6 bases, in that order; junction bases with no gene match: 9. This CDR3 spans 14 amino acids. The CDR3, as DNA: TGCAGTGCTGTTGACAGGGGATATGCTCAGCCCCAGCATTTT. As protein: CSAVDRGYAQPQHF.

This clonotype appeared once. The chain is built from TRBV18 and TRBJ1-3; no definite D call. V lost 5 bases and J 0 bases, leaving 8 bases between the germline ends. There are 14 residues in the CDR3. Germline CDR1 and CDR2: KGHSH and LQKENI. The CDR3 region is CASSSQISGNTIYF. The CDR3 bases are TGTGCCAGCTCATCACAGATCTCTGGAAACACCATATATTTT. The complete variable domain, with remaining parts taken from reference TRBV18 and TRBJ1-3, reads NAGVMQNPRHLVRRRGQEARLRCSPMKGHSHVYWYRQLPEEGLKFMVYLQKENIIDESGMPKERFSAEFPKEGPSILRIQQVVRGDSAAYFCASSSQISGNTIYFGEGSWLTVV.

DNA of the CDR3: TGTGCCAGCAGCCCCCGGGGCGGGGGTTACGAGCAGTACTTC. This translates into CASSPRGGGYEQYF. The chain couples TRBV3-1 to TRBJ2-7, with TRBD2 matching 7 bases. This CDR3 comprises 14 residues. Germline V lookup: CDR1 LGHDT, CDR2 YNNKEL (reference sequence). V trimming: 4 bases; J trimming: 4 bases; junction bases outside the gene matches: 7.

The chain is built from TRBV9 and TRBJ2-2, with 8 bases identical to TRBD2. This CDR3 region has 16 residues. In germline, CDR1 is SGDLS, CDR2 YYNGEE. The V segment lost 4 bases and the J segment 5 bases; nucleotides outside the gene matches: 10. Here the CDR3 reads CASSPRGQRGTGELFF. CDR3 sequence (DNA): TGTGCCAGCAGCCCTAGAGGACAGCGGGGGACCGGGGAGCTGTTTTTT.

This chain uses TRBV20-1 with TRBJ1-4, with D perhaps TRBD1 (6 bases). Germline values: CDR1 DFQATT, CDR2 SNEGSKA (reference sequence). V lost 6 bases and J 2 bases, leaving 7 bases between the germline ends. CDR3 length equals 12 residues. CDR3 sequence: CSAGATNEKLFF. CDR3 in DNA: TGCAGTGCGGGGGCGACTAATGAAAAACTGTTTTTT.